The T cell receptor beta chain under discussion was sequenced for a study of identifying expanded T cells in peripheral blood. On this clone itself: What it binds is not known.

TCRdb keeps only in-frame clones here, not all; method: immunoSEQ multiplex PCR. The data contain under 150,000 clones, 75% to 90% of them singletons. The study, taken as a whole, reports: Across healthy donors, higher total template counts meant significantly greater approximately 2-week count variance.

The V end lost 5 bases, the J end lost 5 bases, and 25 bases lay between the germline ends. This CDR3 comprises 18 residues. CDR1 is SEHNR and CDR2 is FQNEAQ in the germline V gene (reference sequence). No infections or other immune events were documented during collection. This receptor was taken from a person aged 18-70 years in good health. The sample comprised blood. The gene calls are TRBV7-9 and TRBJ1-3; D may be TRBD1 (6 bases). The CDR3 here is CASSARRSGTQPRNTIYF. DNA of the CDR3: TGTGCCAGCAGCGCCAGAAGATCGGGGACACAGCCCCGAAACACCATATATTTT.